This TCR beta chain is from a study of cytomegalovirus exposure and HLA in healthy donors. The PCR employed 60 Vbeta primers together with 13 Jbeta primers. Assay used: immunoSEQ multiplex PCR; TCRdb lists only in-frame clones, some missing. The table records some 180,000 clones, over 75% of them present only once. On this clone: Antigen: not known.

General study results and limits: The listing of roughly 160 TCR beta chains classed them as cytomegalovirus-associated.

The CDR3 spans 15 residues. The germline CDR1 and CDR2 sequences are SGHTA and FQGNSA. V gave up 1 base and J gave up 5 bases; unmatched junction bases: 7. Specimen: PBMCs. The chain is built from TRBV7-2 and TRBJ2-5, with 7 bases aligning to TRBD1. This sequence originates from a woman aged 45-65 years in good health and CMV-seronegative. The CDR3 is CASSLGGQYGETQYF. The CDR3 nucleotides read TGTGCCAGCAGCTTAGGGGGACAGTATGGGGAGACCCAGTACTTC.